The rows below give T cell receptor beta chains drawn from one sample of a study of cytomegalovirus exposure and HLA in healthy donors. Clones were read by immunoSEQ multiplex PCR, and TCRdb kept only the in-frame ones, dropping some. The sample lists about 83,000 clones; more than 70% were seen once. Sequenced: PBMCs. The receptors shown here come from a man aged 60 to 75 in good health and CMV-seronegative. Each CDR3 is given with its conserved first and last residue. A D gene is named only where the DNA matches it firmly. Rows give clone size only sometimes, using once, few, many, or a class for an expanded clone.

abundance | j_gene | v_gene | d_gene | len | CDR3aa | CDR3nt
- | TRBJ1-1 | TRBV29-1 | - | 14 | CSVEGKTGGRGAFF | TGCAGCGTTGAAGGAAAAACCGGGGGGCGGGGGGCTTTCTTT
- | TRBJ2-3 | TRBV19 | - | 15 | CASRKRGGAPDTQYF | TGTGCCAGCAGAAAAAGGGGGGGGGCTCCAGATACGCAGTATTTT
- | TRBJ2-7 | TRBV30 | - | 10 | CATGAGEQYF | TGTGCCACTGGGGCTGGCGAGCAGTACTTC
- | TRBJ1-6 | TRBV9 | - | 17 | CASSVGQETSYNSPLHF | TGTGCCAGCAGCGTAGGTCAGGAAACCTCCTATAATTCACCCCTCCACTTT
- | TRBJ1-2 | TRBV6-6 | TRBD1 | 14 | CASSSDRAPYGYTF | TGTGCCAGCAGTTCGGACAGGGCGCCCTATGGCTACACCTTC
- | TRBJ1-5 | TRBV4-2 | TRBD1 | 15 | CASSQGTGGGQPQHF | TGTGCCAGCAGCCAGGGGACAGGGGGCGGACAGCCCCAGCATTTT
few | TRBJ2-2 | TRBV2 | - | 15 | CASSESVRAGGELFF | TGTGCCAGCAGTGAGTCAGTCAGGGCCGGCGGGGAGCTGTTTTTT
once | TRBJ2-7 | TRBV6-5 | - | 16 | CASSYSKVDSSYEQYF | TGTGCCAGCAGTTACTCGAAAGTCGACAGCTCCTACGAGCAGTACTTC
- | TRBJ2-1 | TRBV6-1 | - | 15 | CASSETRHGYNEQFF | TGTGCCAGCAGTGAAACGCGGCACGGCTACAATGAGCAGTTCTTC
- | TRBJ2-7 | TRBV7-9 | TRBD2 | 14 | CSSSLLAEHYEQYF | TGTTCCAGCAGCTTGCTAGCGGAGCACTACGAGCAGTACTTC
- | TRBJ2-5 | TRBV7-8 | TRBD2 | 16 | CASSPMRRGGQETQYF | TGTGCCAGCAGCCCGATGAGGCGGGGGGGCCAAGAGACCCAGTACTTC
- | TRBJ1-2 | TRBV10-3 | - | 15 | CAISEGGAKNYGYTF | TGTGCCATCAGTGAGGGGGGGGCCAAGAACTATGGCTACACCTTC
- | TRBJ1-2 | TRBV27 | TRBD1 | 16 | CASSQNNRGEDYGYTF | TGTGCCAGCAGTCAGAATAACAGGGGCGAGGACTATGGCTACACCTTC
few | TRBJ1-3 | TRBV29-1 | - | 12 | CSVGEGENTIYF | TGCAGCGTTGGGGAGGGGGAGAACACCATATATTTT
once | TRBJ1-1 | TRBV5-1 | TRBD1 | 13 | CASSRTGETEAFF | TGCGCCAGCAGTAGGACAGGGGAAACTGAAGCTTTCTTT
once | TRBJ2-2 | TRBV11-2 | - | 13 | CASSSQSAGELFF | TGTGCCAGCAGCTCCCAATCGGCCGGGGAGCTGTTTTTT
- | TRBJ1-1 | TRBV25-1 | - | 13 | CASRSGQNTEAFF | TGTGCCAGCAGGAGTGGACAGAACACTGAAGCTTTCTTT
- | TRBJ2-7 | TRBV4-1 | TRBD1 | 16 | CASSQRETGTPYEQYF | TGCGCCAGCAGCCAAAGGGAGACAGGGACACCCTACGAGCAGTACTTC
- | TRBJ2-2 | TRBV10-3 | - | 12 | CAISALTGELFF | TGTGCCATCAGTGCTCTCACCGGGGAGCTGTTTTTT
few | TRBJ1-4 | TRBV10-3 | TRBD1 | 16 | CAISESPDRDIEKLFF | TGTGCCATCAGTGAGTCACCAGACAGGGATATTGAAAAACTGTTTTTT
- | TRBJ2-1 | TRBV29-1 | - | 14 | CSGFRGPLYNEQFF | TGCAGCGGTTTCAGGGGCCCTCTCTACAATGAGCAGTTCTTC
few | TRBJ1-2 | TRBV2 | TRBD1 | 15 | CASSIDRGRVAGYTF | TGTGCCAGCAGCATAGACAGGGGGCGCGTAGCTGGCTACACCTTC
- | TRBJ1-2 | TRBV2 | - | 14 | CASRETVANYGYTF | TGTGCCAGCAGAGAGACTGTTGCTAACTATGGCTACACCTTC
- | TRBJ1-5 | TRBV2 | - | 13 | CAAGRDSNQPQHF | TGTGCCGCCGGCAGGGATAGCAATCAGCCCCAGCATTTT
once | TRBJ1-6 | TRBV5-1 | TRBD1 | 15 | CASSLGGQRISPLHF | TGCGCCAGCAGCTTGGGGGGACAGAGAATTTCACCCCTCCACTTT
few | TRBJ2-1 | TRBV11-3 | - | 14 | CASSLDRGRNEQFF | TGTGCCAGCAGCTTAGACCGGGGGAGGAATGAGCAGTTCTTC
- | TRBJ1-4 | TRBV19 | - | 15 | CASSLWTDSNEKLFF | TGTGCCAGTAGCCTCTGGACAGACTCGAATGAAAAACTGTTTTTT
- | TRBJ1-1 | TRBV6-1 | - | 12 | CASAGFNTEAFF | TGTGCCAGCGCCGGGTTTAACACTGAAGCTTTCTTT
- | TRBJ2-2 | TRBV25-1 | - | 13 | CASSESSGGELFF | TGTGCCAGCAGTGAATCCAGTGGCGGGGAGCTGTTTTTT
- | TRBJ1-1 | TRBV25-1 | TRBD1 | 15 | CASSESRGRRTEAFF | TGTGCCAGCAGTGAAAGTAGGGGGCGGAGGACTGAAGCTTTCTTT
- | TRBJ2-2 | TRBV5-1 | TRBD2 | 16 | CASSPWGAGETGELFF | TGCGCCAGCAGCCCATGGGGAGCGGGGGAGACCGGGGAGCTGTTTTTT
- | TRBJ2-7 | TRBV7-6 | - | 14 | CASSFRGPFYEQYF | TGTGCCAGCAGCTTCAGGGGCCCCTTCTACGAGCAGTACTTC
- | TRBJ1-1 | TRBV10-3 | TRBD1 | 14 | CAISTGGADTEAFF | TGTGCCATCAGCACAGGGGGGGCCGACACTGAAGCTTTCTTT
- | TRBJ1-1 | TRBV11-3 | TRBD1 | 14 | CASSRTGANTEAFF | TGTGCCAGCAGCCGGACAGGGGCCAACACTGAAGCTTTCTTT
- | TRBJ2-3 | TRBV2 | - | 12 | CASRGGGDTQYF | TGTGCCAGTCGCGGGGGCGGGGATACGCAGTATTTT
few | TRBJ2-5 | TRBV6-6 | TRBD2 | 14 | CASSYPTGGETQYF | TGTGCCAGCAGTTACCCGACCGGGGGGGAGACCCAGTACTTC
- | TRBJ2-7 | TRBV6-5 | TRBD1 | 14 | CARGGGQGYDEQYF | TGTGCCAGAGGGGGGGGACAGGGGTACGACGAGCAGTACTTC
- | TRBJ2-3 | TRBV4-2 | TRBD1 | 13 | CASSPLQGNTQYF | TGTGCCAGCAGCCCGCTACAGGGGAATACGCAGTATTTT
- | TRBJ1-2 | TRBV6-6 | - | 14 | CASSYSRGFGGYTF | TGTGCCAGCAGTTATTCCCGGGGTTTTGGGGGCTACACCTTC
- | TRBJ1-2 | TRBV9 | - | 12 | CASSVDQAGYTF | TGTGCCAGCAGCGTAGATCAGGCCGGCTACACCTTC
- | TRBJ2-4 | TRBV6-6 | - | 14 | CASSPGGQKNIQYF | TGTGCCAGCAGCCCGGGCGGACAGAAAAACATTCAGTACTTC
- | TRBJ2-2 | TRBV7-3 | - | 13 | CASSSLVTGELFF | TGTGCCAGCAGCTCGTTAGTAACCGGGGAGCTGTTTTTT
- | TRBJ1-1 | TRBV6-6 | TRBD1 | 11 | CASRTGLEAFF | TGTGCCAGCAGGACAGGGCTCGAAGCTTTCTTT
- | TRBJ1-5 | TRBV4-2 | - | 16 | CASSQDGDISNQPQHF | TGTGCCAGCAGCCAAGATGGGGACATAAGCAATCAGCCCCAGCATTTT
once | TRBJ2-7 | TRBV4-1 | - | 15 | CASSQAPSTDYEQYF | TGCGCCAGCAGCCAAGCCCCATCGACAGACTACGAGCAGTACTTC